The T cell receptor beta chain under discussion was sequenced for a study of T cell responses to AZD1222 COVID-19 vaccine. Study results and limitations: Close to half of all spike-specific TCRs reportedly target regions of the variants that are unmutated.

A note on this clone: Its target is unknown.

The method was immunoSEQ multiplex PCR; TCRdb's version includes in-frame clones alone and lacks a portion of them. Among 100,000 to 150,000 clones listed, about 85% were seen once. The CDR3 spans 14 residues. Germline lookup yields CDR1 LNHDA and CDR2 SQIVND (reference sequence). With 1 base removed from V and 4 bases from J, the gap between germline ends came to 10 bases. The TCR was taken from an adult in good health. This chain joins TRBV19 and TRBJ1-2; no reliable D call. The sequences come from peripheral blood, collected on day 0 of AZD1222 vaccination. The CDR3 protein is CASSIAAETYGYTF. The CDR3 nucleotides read TGTGCCAGTAGTATAGCTGCGGAAACCTATGGCTACACCTTC.